The present T cell receptor (beta chain) was sequenced within a study of neurological immune-mediated disorders. The cDNA was generated through 5'RACE incorporating 10-nucleotide random UMIs. TCRdb reprocessed the 5' RACE reads via MiXCR and lists one record per CDR3 protein. This sample has 81,000 or so distinct CDR3 sequences, with approximately 5% found just once. Germline values: CDR1 DFQATT, CDR2 SNEGSKA (reference sequence). CDR3 length equals 15 residues. The J segment lost 7 bases and the V segment lost 1 base, leaving 4 bases of the junction unmatched. This clonotype is medium-sized (0.01 to 0.1%) within its sample. Its antigen is currently unknown. General study findings and limits: HTLV-1-associated myelopathy displayed the greatest TCR clonal expansion, and multiple sclerosis exhibited the smallest, lower than that of healthy controls.

2 million unsorted PBMCs were stored in RNAlater at -80 °C before RNA extraction. The source of this sequence is a woman aged 25 to 39 with multiple sclerosis. The J gene is TRBJ2-1, the V gene TRBV20-1; 13 bases fit TRBD2. What was sequenced was PBMCs. CDR3 sequence reads: CSARGTSGSGNEQFF. The CDR3 nucleotides are TGCAGTGCTAGAGGGACTAGCGGGAGCGGAAATGAGCAGTTCTTC.